A single T cell receptor (beta chain) is shown here with its context. Antigen: not known. The sample originates from a study of shared clonotypes between healthy human individuals. Healthy HIV-negative adults with no recent acute infections or vaccinations were recruited as donors. Clones were sequenced by immunoSEQ multiplex PCR, and TCRdb holds only the in-frame ones, with some missing. The sample records 85,000 to 100,000 clones, almost 70% being singletons. Findings and caveats of the study: Naive subsets typically showed greater estimated richness than memory subsets.

CDR1 MRHNA and CDR2 SNTAGT come from the germline V gene. The J segment lost 7 bases and the V segment lost 8 bases, leaving 10 bases of the junction unmatched. The CDR3 runs 15 residues. Input material: memory CD8+ T cells sorted from blood. Sample subset: CD45RO+ cells pooled with CCR7-negative TemRA cells. This sequence originates from a man aged 30-40 years in good health. The chain uses TRBV6-4 and TRBJ2-1; 11 nucleotides agree with TRBD2. The CDR3, as DNA: TGTGCCAGCGGGAAACTAGCGGGAGTAGGGAATGAGCAGTTCTTC. This translates into CASGKLAGVGNEQFF.